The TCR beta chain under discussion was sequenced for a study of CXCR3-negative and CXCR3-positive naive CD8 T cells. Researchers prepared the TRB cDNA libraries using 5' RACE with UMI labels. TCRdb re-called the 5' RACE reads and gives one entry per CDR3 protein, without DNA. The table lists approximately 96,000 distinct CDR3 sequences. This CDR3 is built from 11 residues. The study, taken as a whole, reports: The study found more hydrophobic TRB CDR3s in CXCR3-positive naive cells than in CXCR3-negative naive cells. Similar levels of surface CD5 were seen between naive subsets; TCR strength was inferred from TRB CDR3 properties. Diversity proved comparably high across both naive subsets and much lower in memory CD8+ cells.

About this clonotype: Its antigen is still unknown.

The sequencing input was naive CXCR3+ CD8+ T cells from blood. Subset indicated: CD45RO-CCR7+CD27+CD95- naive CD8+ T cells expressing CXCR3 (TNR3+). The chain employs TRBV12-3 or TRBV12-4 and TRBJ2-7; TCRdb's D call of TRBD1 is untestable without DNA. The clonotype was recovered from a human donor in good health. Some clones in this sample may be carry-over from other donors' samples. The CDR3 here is CATQTGYEQYF.